This T cell receptor (beta chain) was sequenced during a study of T cells after yellow fever vaccination. About the study: SMART-Seq v4 Ultra Low Input prepared the low-cell-number fractions. Study-wide results and caveats: The appearance of a small share of clonotypes in both CD4 and CD8 compartments was observed. Post-booster repertoires contained most primary-vaccination clones again (roughly 96% CD4, 88% CD8).

The trim removed 1 base at V and 9 bases at J, leaving 4 bases unmatched. Germline V CDR1 and CDR2: SEHNR, FQNEAQ (reference sequence). There are 15 residues in the CDR3. A remark on this clonotype: The antigen remains undetermined.

UMIs and a universal primer site were added when TCR cDNA was made by 5'RACE template switching. TCRdb reprocessed the 5' RACE reads via MiXCR and lists one record per CDR3 protein. The profile covers around 310,000 distinct CDR3 sequences, with over 3.5% appearing a single time and less than 20% taken by the ten largest. The J gene is TRBJ1-6, the V gene TRBV7-9; 9 bases are a match to TRBD1. The input for sequencing was PBMCs, taken 15 days after the yellow fever booster vaccination. The TCR comes from a man aged 18-30 years who received the YFV17D yellow fever vaccine. Here the CDR3 DNA reads TGTGCCAGCAGCTTAGTAACAGGGGGCCCTTCACCCCTCCACTTT. This gives the protein CASSLVTGGPSPLHF.